One sample yielded the 15 T cell receptor beta chains listed below, sequenced in a study of T cells in Graves' hyperthyroidism and ophthalmopathy. Amplification of TCR beta CDR3 regions was performed using RNA transcripts as template. Primed by the HTBI set, a first-round RT-PCR was run on the TCR CDR3. TCRdb processed the multiplex PCR reads anew with MiXCR; each CDR3 protein has one entry. Of 490,000 or so distinct CDR3 sequences listed, approximately 20% were seen once; the top ten hold roughly 50%. Sample: blood. These TCRs come from a middle-aged man with Graves' ophthalmopathy.

This clonotype was picked up many times. The chain carries TRBV5-1 and TRBJ2-7, with 7 bases aligning to TRBD1. V trimming: 3 bases; J trimming: 5 bases; junction bases outside the gene matches: 8. The CDR3 runs to 14 residues. Germline values: CDR1 SGHRS, CDR2 YFSETQ. This CDR3 reads CASSSGTVGHEQYF. The DNA of the CDR3 is TGCGCCAGCAGCTCCGGGACAGTCGGCCACGAGCAGTACTTC.

This clonotype was observed many times. J is TRBJ2-7 and V is TRBV3-1, with a possible D match to TRBD1 (5 bases). The CDR3 totals 14 residues. The V end lost 1 base, the J end lost 7 bases, and 14 bases lay between the germline ends. The V gene's germline CDR1 is LGHDT and CDR2 YNNKEL (reference sequence). The CDR3 sequence is CASSQVHRRVEQYF. The CDR3 DNA follows: TGTGCCAGCAGCCAAGTTCACAGGCGTGTTGAGCAGTACTTC.

The table lists this clonotype with a few counts. This chain links TRBV6-1 with TRBJ1-1, with D hard to call. Trimming removed 8 bases from V and 5 bases from J, with 15 bases in between. Germline V gives CDR1 MNHNS, CDR2 SASEGT. There are 13 residues in the CDR3. CDR3 loop: CASRYPGRTEAFF. The CDR3, as DNA: TGTGCCAGCCGATACCCGGGGAGGACTGAAGCTTTCTTT.

This clonotype was counted only a few times. The chain recombines TRBV6-1 with TRBJ2-7; perhaps TRBD1 as D (5 bases). The length of the CDR3 is 13 residues. Germline V lookup: CDR1 MNHNS, CDR2 SASEGT. Trimming left V 10 bases short and J 1 base short, with 14 bases between. CDR3 nucleotides: TGTGCCACTCACCCGACAGATTCCTACGAGCAGTACTTC. Its protein is CATHPTDSYEQYF.

This clonotype was seen many times. J is TRBJ1-2 and V is TRBV5-1, with a possible D match to TRBD1 (5 bases). Germline loops: CDR1 SGHRS, CDR2 YFSETQ. The CDR3 has 14 residues. Between the trimmed V and J ends, which lost 0 bases and 2 bases, there was a span of 8 bases. The CDR3 loop reads CASSLESGNYGYTF. The CDR3 DNA is TGCGCCAGCAGCTTGGAATCAGGGAACTATGGCTACACCTTC. Using reference TRBV5-1 and TRBJ1-2 for the parts outside the CDR3, the full variable domain is KAGVTQTPRYLIKTRGQQVTLSCSPISGHRSVSWYQQTPGQGLQFLFEYFSETQRNKGNFPGRFSGRQFSNSRSEMNVSTLELGDSALYLCASSLESGNYGYTFGSGTRLTVV.

This clonotype has more than one count but fewer than ten. The J gene is TRBJ1-1, the V gene TRBV5-1; D may be TRBD1 (5 bases). The CDR3 runs 14 residues. V lost 4 bases and J lost 4, with 14 bases in between. The germline V gene has CDR1 SGHRS and CDR2 YFSETQ. The CDR3 DNA reads as TGCGCCAGCAGCCTTACAGGATCGACCACTGAAGCTTTCTTT. It codes for CASSLTGSTTEAFF.

V and J are TRBV9 and TRBJ1-2, with D hard to call. The length of the CDR3 is 12 residues. Germline-derived CDR1 and CDR2 are SGDLS and YYNGEE. V shed 5 bases and J shed 4 bases, with 9 bases lying between them. CDR3 region: CASRDTGYGYTF. The CDR3 nucleotides read TGTGCCAGCAGGGATACGGGCTATGGCTACACCTTC.

The V and J genes are TRBV27 and TRBJ1-4; the D gene is possibly TRBD1 (5 bases). Germline CDR1 is MNHEY and CDR2 is SMNVEV (reference sequence). The germline V and J ends were trimmed by 4 bases and 8 bases, with 11 bases remaining between them. The CDR3 has 13 amino acids. Here the CDR3 reads CASSSGLREKLFF. The CDR3 region has the DNA TGTGCCAGCAGTTCGGGACTGAGGGAAAAACTGTTTTTT.

This clonotype was picked up a small number of times. V usage is TRBV4-3 and J usage is TRBJ2-7; either TRBD1 or TRBD2 may fit D (5 bases each). CDR3 length equals 19 residues. V was cut by 0 bases and J by 1 base, with 22 bases left in between. The germline V gene encodes CDR1 LGHNA and CDR2 YSLEER. CDR3 nucleotides: TGCGCCAGCAGCCAAGATGTGGGACCCCTGGGGCACAGATCCTACGAGCAGTACTTC. Protein sequence: CASSQDVGPLGHRSYEQYF.

The gene calls are TRBV5-1 and TRBJ2-1, with a tentative D call TRBD1 (5 bases). Trimming stripped 2 bases from V and 3 bases from J, with 12 bases between. There are 15 residues in the CDR3. CDR1 SGHRS and CDR2 YFSETQ come from the germline V gene. For the CDR3, the DNA is TGCGCCAGCAGCTTTTTTCAGGACAACTACAATGAGCAGTTCTTC. Residues: CASSFFQDNYNEQFF.

This clonotype was detected many times. V usage is TRBV30 and J usage is TRBJ2-7; TRBD1 matches 9 bases. The V segment lost 2 bases and the J segment 4 bases; nucleotides outside the gene matches: 15. CDR1 and CDR2 from the germline V gene are GTSNPN and SVGIG (reference sequence). CDR3 length: 17 residues. CDR3 in amino acids: CAWSPARGTGISYEQYF. DNA for the CDR3: TGTGCCTGGAGTCCCGCCCGGGGGACAGGGATATCATACGAGCAGTACTTC. The whole variable domain, filled in from reference TRBV30 and TRBJ2-7, reads SQTIHQWPATLVQPVGSPLSLECTVEGTSNPNLYWYRQAAGRGLQLLFYSVGIGQISSEVPQNLSASRPQDRQFILSSKKLLLSDSGFYLCAWSPARGTGISYEQYFGPGTRLTVT.

This clonotype was seen just once. This chain joins TRBV2 and TRBJ2-1; 14 nucleotides align to TRBD2. The CDR3 is made up of 15 amino acids. CDR1 SNHLY and CDR2 FYNNEI come from the germline V gene. The junction had 5 bases not matched to a gene; V was cut back by 7 bases and J by 6 bases. The CDR3 sequence is CASNGLAGGRNEQFF. The CDR3 DNA sequence: TGTGCCAGCAACGGACTAGCGGGGGGCCGCAATGAGCAGTTCTTC.

This clonotype was recorded many times. DNA of the CDR3: TGTGCCAGCAGCAAGGGGGGCACTGAAGCTTTCTTT. It is translated as CASSKGGTEAFF. The V and J genes are TRBV2 and TRBJ1-1; possible D gene TRBD1, 6 bases. The germline gives CDR1 SNHLY, CDR2 FYNNEI. This CDR3 has 12 amino acids. V was shortened by 6 bases and J by 4 bases, with 9 bases between the two germline ends.

The chain couples TRBV7-2 to TRBJ1-4; D call uncertain. Germline-derived CDR1 and CDR2 are SGHTA and FQGNSA. V was clipped by 6 bases and J by 5 bases, with 7 bases between them. The CDR3 covers 12 residues. The CDR3 bases are TGTGCCAGCAGGAACCCAAATGAAAAACTGTTTTTT. Protein sequence: CASRNPNEKLFF.

This clonotype came up many times. This rearrangement joins TRBV7-2 to TRBJ2-2, with 12 bases aligning to TRBD2. Per the germline V gene, CDR1 is SGHTA and CDR2 is FQGNSA. V lost 5 bases and J lost 7; bases outside the gene matches: 5. This CDR3 spans 15 amino acids. The CDR3 protein is CASSPRLAGDGELFF. The CDR3 DNA follows: TGTGCCAGCAGCCCAAGACTAGCGGGAGACGGGGAGCTGTTTTTT. Based on the CDR3 plus reference TRBV7-2 and TRBJ2-2, the full variable domain is GAGVSQSPSNKVTEKGKDVELRCDPISGHTALYWYRQSLGQGLEFLIYFQGNSAPDKSGLPSDRFSAERTGGSVSTLTIQRTQQEDSAVYLCASSPRLAGDGELFFGEGSRLTVL.